This TCR beta chain comes out of a study of CD8 T cells in Susac syndrome. The V and J ends lost 5 bases and 1 base respectively, with 16 bases between them. The CDR3 contains 16 residues. CDR1 MDHEN and CDR2 SYDVKM come from the germline V gene. This clonotype has only one observation. What it binds is not known. Matching for age and sex applied to the controls, who were healthy donors. Random-hexamer reverse transcription was applied to about 0.5 to 1 ug RNA. A multiplex approach, immunoSEQ multiplex PCR, amplified TCR beta CDR3 across 54 Vbeta and 13 Jbeta. MiXCR was run by TCRdb on the immunoSEQ multiplex PCR reads, yielding one entry per CDR3 protein. The table records 150,000 or so distinct CDR3 sequences, around 94% of them present only once. Study-level findings and limits: That the number of individuals in its TCR sequencing and HLA analysis was relatively small was acknowledged by the study.

This receptor was taken from a human donor in good health. The specimen sequenced was CD4+ T cells from PBMCs. The chain uses TRBV28 and TRBJ2-3; perhaps TRBD2 as D (7 bases). CDR3 sequence reads: CASSPSGEGGTDTQYF. CDR3 DNA: TGTGCCAGCAGTCCATCCGGGGAGGGGGGCACAGATACGCAGTATTTT.